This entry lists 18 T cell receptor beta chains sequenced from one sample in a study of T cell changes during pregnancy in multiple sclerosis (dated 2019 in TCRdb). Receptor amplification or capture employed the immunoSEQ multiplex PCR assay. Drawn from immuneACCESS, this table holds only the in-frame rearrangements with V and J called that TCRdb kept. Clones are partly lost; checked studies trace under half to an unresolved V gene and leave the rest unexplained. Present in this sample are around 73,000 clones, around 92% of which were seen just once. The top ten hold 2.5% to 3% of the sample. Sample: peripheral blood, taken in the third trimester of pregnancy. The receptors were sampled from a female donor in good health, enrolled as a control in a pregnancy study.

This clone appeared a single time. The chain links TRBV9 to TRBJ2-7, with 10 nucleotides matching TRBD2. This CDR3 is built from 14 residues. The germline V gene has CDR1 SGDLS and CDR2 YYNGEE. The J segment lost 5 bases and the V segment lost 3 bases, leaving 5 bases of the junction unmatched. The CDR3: CASSDTGTSDEQYF. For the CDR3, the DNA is TGTGCCAGCAGCGACACCGGGACTAGCGACGAGCAGTACTTC.

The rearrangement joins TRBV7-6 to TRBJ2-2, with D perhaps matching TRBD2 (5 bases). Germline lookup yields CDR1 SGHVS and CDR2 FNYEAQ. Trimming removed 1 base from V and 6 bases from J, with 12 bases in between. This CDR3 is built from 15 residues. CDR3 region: CASSLGGLGSGELFF. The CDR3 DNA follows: TGTGCCAGCAGCTTAGGAGGGCTAGGATCCGGGGAGCTGTTTTTT. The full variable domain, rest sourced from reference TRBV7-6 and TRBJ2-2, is GAGVSQSPRYKVTKRGQDVALRCDPISGHVSLYWYRQALGQGPEFLTYFNYEAQQDKSGLPNDRFSAERPEGSISTLTIQRTEQRDSAMYRCASSLGGLGSGELFFGEGSRLTVL.

The chain's CDR3 is CASSEATYSGNTIYF. CDR3 bases: TGTGCCAGCAGTGAAGCGACTTACTCTGGAAACACCATATATTTT. The chain couples TRBV6-1 to TRBJ1-3; no clear D. With 0 bases removed from V and 0 bases from J, the gap between germline ends came to 6 bases. Germline values: CDR1 MNHNS, CDR2 SASEGT. The CDR3 has 15 residues.

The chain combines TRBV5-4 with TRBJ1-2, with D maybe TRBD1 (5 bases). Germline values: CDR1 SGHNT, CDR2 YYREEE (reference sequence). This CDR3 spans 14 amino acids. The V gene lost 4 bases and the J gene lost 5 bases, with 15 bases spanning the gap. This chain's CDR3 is CASSGGDRIYGYTF. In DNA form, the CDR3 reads TGTGCCAGCAGCGGGGGGGACCGGATTTATGGCTACACCTTC.

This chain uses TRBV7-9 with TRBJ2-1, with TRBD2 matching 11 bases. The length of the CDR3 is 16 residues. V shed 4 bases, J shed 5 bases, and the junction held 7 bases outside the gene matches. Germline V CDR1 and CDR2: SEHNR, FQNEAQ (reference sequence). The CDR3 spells CASSSIGTSGHNEQFF. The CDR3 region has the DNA TGTGCCAGCAGCTCCATCGGGACTAGCGGACACAATGAGCAGTTCTTC.

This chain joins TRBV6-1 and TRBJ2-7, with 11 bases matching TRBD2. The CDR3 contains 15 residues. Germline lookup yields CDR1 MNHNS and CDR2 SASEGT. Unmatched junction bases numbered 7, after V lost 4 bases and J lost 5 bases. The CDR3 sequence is CASSGASGGRNEQYF. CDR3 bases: TGTGCCAGCAGTGGGGCTAGCGGGGGGCGTAACGAGCAGTACTTC.

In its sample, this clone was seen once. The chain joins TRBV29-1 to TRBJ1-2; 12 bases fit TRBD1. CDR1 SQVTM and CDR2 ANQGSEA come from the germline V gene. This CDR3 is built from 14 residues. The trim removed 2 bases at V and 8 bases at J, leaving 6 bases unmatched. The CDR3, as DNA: TGCAGCGTTGAAAGGGACAGGGGGCAGGGAGGCTACACCTTC. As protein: CSVERDRGQGGYTF.

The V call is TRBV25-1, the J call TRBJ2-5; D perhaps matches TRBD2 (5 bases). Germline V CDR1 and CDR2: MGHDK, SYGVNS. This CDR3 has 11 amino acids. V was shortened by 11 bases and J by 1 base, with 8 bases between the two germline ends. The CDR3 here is CALGIQETQYF. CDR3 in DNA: TGTGCCCTCGGGATCCAAGAGACCCAGTACTTC. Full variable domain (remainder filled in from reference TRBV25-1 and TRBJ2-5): EADIYQTPRYLVIGTGKKITLECSQTMGHDKMYWYQQDPGMELHLIHYSYGVNSTEKGDLSSESTVSRIRTEHFPLTLESARPSHTSQYLCALGIQETQYFGPGTRLLVL.

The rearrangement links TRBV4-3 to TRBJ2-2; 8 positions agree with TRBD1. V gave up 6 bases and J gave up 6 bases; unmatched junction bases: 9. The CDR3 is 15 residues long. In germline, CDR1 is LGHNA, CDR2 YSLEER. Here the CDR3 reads CASSRTGNEAGELFF. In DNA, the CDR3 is TGCGCCAGCAGTCGGACAGGGAATGAGGCCGGGGAGCTGTTTTTT.

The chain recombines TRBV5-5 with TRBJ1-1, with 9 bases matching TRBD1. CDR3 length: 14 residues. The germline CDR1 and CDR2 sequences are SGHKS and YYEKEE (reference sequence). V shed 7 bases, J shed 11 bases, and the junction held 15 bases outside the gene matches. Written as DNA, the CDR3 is TGTGCCAGCTTACGGACAGGGGCAACTGTTGACGCTTTCTTT. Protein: CASLRTGATVDAFF.

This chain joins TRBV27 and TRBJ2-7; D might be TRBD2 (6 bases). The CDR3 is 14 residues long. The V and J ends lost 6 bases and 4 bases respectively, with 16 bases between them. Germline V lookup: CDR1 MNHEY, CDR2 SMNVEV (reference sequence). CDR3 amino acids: CASSPLMGRYEQYF. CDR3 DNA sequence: TGTGCCAGCAGCCCCCTTATGGGGAGGTACGAGCAGTACTTC.

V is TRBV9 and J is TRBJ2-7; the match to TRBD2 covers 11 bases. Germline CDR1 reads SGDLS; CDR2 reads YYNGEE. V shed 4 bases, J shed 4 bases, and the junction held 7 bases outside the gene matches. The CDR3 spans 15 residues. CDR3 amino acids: CASSPLAGGLYEQYF. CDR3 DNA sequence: TGTGCCAGCAGCCCCCTAGCGGGAGGATTATACGAGCAGTACTTC.

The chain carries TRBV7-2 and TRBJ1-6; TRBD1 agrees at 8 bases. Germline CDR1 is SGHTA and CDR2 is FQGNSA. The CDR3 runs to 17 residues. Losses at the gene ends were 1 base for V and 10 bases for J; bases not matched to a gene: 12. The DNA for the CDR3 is TGTGCCAGCAGCTTAGAGTACAGCGGACAGGGCAGGTCACCCCTCCACTTT. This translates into CASSLEYSGQGRSPLHF.

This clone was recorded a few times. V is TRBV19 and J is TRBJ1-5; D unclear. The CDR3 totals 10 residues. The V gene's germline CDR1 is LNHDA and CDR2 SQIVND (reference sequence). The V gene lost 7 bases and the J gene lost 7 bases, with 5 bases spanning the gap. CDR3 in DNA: TGTGCCAGTAACAAGCAGCCCCAGCATTTT. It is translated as CASNKQPQHF.

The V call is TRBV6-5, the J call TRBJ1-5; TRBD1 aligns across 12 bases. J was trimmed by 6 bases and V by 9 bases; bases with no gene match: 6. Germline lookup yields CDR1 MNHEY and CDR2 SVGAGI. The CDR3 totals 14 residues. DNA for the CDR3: TGTGCCAGTAGGGGACAGGGGGCCAGTCAGCCCCAGCATTTT. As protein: CASRGQGASQPQHF.

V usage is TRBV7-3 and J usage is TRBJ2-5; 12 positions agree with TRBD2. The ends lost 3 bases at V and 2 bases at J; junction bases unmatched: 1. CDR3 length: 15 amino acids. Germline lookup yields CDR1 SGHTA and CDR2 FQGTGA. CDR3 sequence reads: CASSFGLAGQETQYF. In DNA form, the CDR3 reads TGTGCCAGCAGCTTCGGACTAGCGGGACAAGAGACCCAGTACTTC.

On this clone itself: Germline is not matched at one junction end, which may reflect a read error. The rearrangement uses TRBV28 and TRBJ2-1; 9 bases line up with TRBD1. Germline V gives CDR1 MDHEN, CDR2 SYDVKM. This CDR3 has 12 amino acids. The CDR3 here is CASTKQGALGIF. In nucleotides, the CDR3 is TGTGCCAGCACAAAACAGGGGGCCCTGGGGATCTTC.

The chain's CDR3 is CASSQGLAGRDTQYF. The CDR3 nucleotides read TGTGCCAGCAGCCAGGGACTAGCGGGTCGAGATACGCAGTATTTT. The chain combines TRBV7-8 with TRBJ2-3; TRBD2 aligns across 12 bases. J lost 5 bases, V lost 5 bases, and 5 bases had no gene match. Per the germline V gene, CDR1 is SGHVS and CDR2 is FQNEAQ. The CDR3 runs to 15 residues.